Below, 6 T cell receptor beta chains from the same sample are listed, as sequenced in a study of blood T cell repertoires in COVID-19 (TCRdb year 2020). Library generation was performed with the immunoSEQ multiplex PCR assay. The immuneACCESS repertoire file appears here via TCRdb, limited to in-frame rearrangements. These files lack a portion of the clones; in checked studies, under half of the deficit traces to unresolved V genes, and the cause of the others is not known. Present in this sample are under 200,000 clones, more than 75% of which were seen just once. Of the sample, around a tenth falls within the top ten clones. The sample comprised peripheral blood. The receptors derive from a woman aged 70-85 years with COVID-19, enrolled during active disease.

This sequence joins TRBV2 and TRBJ1-6, with TRBD1 identical over 7 bases. CDR1 and CDR2 from the germline V gene are SNHLY and FYNNEI. The CDR3 totals 14 residues. Losses at the gene ends were 6 bases for V and 10 bases for J; bases not matched to a gene: 9. The CDR3 sequence is CASSLTGYQSPLHF. Here the CDR3 DNA reads TGTGCCAGCAGCTTGACAGGGTACCAATCACCCCTCCACTTT.

This chain uses TRBV4-1 with TRBJ1-5; weak D call: TRBD1 (6 bases). This CDR3 contains 16 residues. Trimming took 4 bases from V and 2 from J, leaving 15 bases between them. Germline CDR1 reads MGHRA; CDR2 reads YSYEKL. The CDR3 bases are TGCGCCAGCAGCCCTAGGGGGGGCTGGGGCAATCAGCCCCAGCATTTT. Its protein is CASSPRGGWGNQPQHF.

This chain joins TRBV30 and TRBJ1-5; D is undetermined. The germline gives CDR1 GTSNPN, CDR2 SVGIG (reference sequence). V lost 1 base to trimming and J lost 5 bases, with 6 bases between them. CDR3 length: 12 amino acids. CDR3: CAWSGQDQPQHF. DNA of the CDR3: TGTGCCTGGAGTGGCCAGGATCAGCCCCAGCATTTT.

The rearrangement links TRBV7-9 to TRBJ1-2; TRBD1 might be the D (6 bases). V was pared by 0 bases and J by 5 bases, with 10 bases between. Looked up from germline, CDR1 is SEHNR and CDR2 is FQNEAQ (reference sequence). This CDR3 is 14 amino acids long. CDR3 amino acids: CASSLAQGKYGYTF. The CDR3 nucleotides are TGTGCCAGCAGCTTAGCCCAGGGGAAGTATGGCTACACCTTC.

This clone was seen just once. The chain links TRBV6-5 to TRBJ2-1; unclear D gene. V lost 11 bases, J lost 6 bases, and 11 bases lay in between. Per germline, CDR1 MNHEY and CDR2 SVGAGI. This CDR3 region has 11 residues. Here the CDR3 reads CAARYSNEQFF. The CDR3 DNA is TGTGCCGCTCGCTACTCCAATGAGCAGTTCTTC.

V and J are TRBV3-1 (or the pseudogene TRBV3-2) and TRBJ1-5; 10 bases agree with TRBD1. CDR1 LGHDT and CDR2 YNNKEL come from the germline V gene (reference sequence). CDR3 size: 21 residues. The V and J ends lost 0 bases and 0 bases, in that order; junction bases with no gene match: 14. The CDR3 sequence is CASSQDSRDRGLDYSNQPQHF. The CDR3 DNA reads TGTGCCAGCAGCCAAGATTCTCGGGACAGGGGCCTAGACTATAGCAATCAGCCCCAGCATTTT.